The source of this T cell receptor beta chain is a study of a mutant IDH1 vaccine in newly diagnosed glioma. Study-level background: With temozolomide cycles, or 4-6 weeks after radiotherapy alone, vaccination was started. Of treated patients, approximately 60% were men and approximately 40% women, averaging roughly 40 years.

About this clone itself: What it binds is unknown. The junction and the germline gene differ at one end; a read error may be behind it.

Time point denoted: week 47, end of study. One vaccine dose held 300 ug of mutant IDH1 20-mer peptide and came with topical imiquimod. Donors harbored newly found WHO grade 3 or 4 IDH1-mutant, ATRX-lost astrocytomas. CDR3 length equals 12 residues. The germline V gene encodes CDR1 LNHDA and CDR2 SQIVND (reference sequence). Libraries were prepared by immunoSEQ multiplex PCR; TCRdb keeps only in-frame clonotypes and omits some of them. The table has some 60,000 clones, roughly four fifths seen once. Study results and caveats: The vaccine induced immune responses, and these occurred in around 93% of patients.

This TCR was sampled from a man aged 25-40 years with glioma. The sequencing used PBMCs, collected from a glioma patient whose treatment included an IDH1 peptide vaccine. The chain employs TRBV19 and TRBJ2-4; D call uncertain. CDR3 bases: TGTGCCAGTAGTATTGGGCCGGGCGGAACGAGGTTC. Translation gives CASSIGPGGTRF.